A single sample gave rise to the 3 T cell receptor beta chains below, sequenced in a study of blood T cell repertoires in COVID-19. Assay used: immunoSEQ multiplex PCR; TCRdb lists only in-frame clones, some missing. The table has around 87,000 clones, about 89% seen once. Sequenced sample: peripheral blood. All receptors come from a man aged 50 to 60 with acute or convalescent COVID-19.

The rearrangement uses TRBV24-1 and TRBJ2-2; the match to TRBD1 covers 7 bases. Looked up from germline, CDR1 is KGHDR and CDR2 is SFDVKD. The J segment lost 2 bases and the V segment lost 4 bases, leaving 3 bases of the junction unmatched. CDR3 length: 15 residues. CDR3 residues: CATSDGTVNTGELFF. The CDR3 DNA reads TGTGCCACCAGTGACGGGACAGTAAACACCGGGGAGCTGTTTTTT.

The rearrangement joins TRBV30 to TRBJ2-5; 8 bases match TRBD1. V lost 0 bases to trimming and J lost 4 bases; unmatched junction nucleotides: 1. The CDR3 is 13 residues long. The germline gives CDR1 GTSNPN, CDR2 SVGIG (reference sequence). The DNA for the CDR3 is TGTGCCTGGAGTGTCGACAGGGGAGAGACCCAGTACTTC. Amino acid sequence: CAWSVDRGETQYF.

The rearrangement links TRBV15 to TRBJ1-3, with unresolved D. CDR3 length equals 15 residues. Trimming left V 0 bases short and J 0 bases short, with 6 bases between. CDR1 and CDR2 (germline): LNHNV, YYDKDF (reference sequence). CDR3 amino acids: CATSRESHSGNTIYF. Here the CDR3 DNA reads TGTGCCACCAGCAGAGAATCCCACTCTGGAAACACCATATATTTT.